This passage covers 32 T cell receptor beta chains from one sample sequenced in a study of low-dose radiotherapy and immunotherapy resistance in tumors. Specified time point: before trial treatment. Covering alpha and beta chains, TRAV- and TRBV-specific primers were used for the first-strand cDNA. TCR amplification involved 15 to 20 PCR cycles with a constant-region primer and V-primer adapter. In TCRdb, the reads were re-called with MiXCR into one record per CDR3 protein. The sample holds under 90,000 distinct CDR3 sequences; 18% are singletons and the top ten take less than 3%. This specimen consisted of PBMCs, obtained before treatment. The source of these receptors is a male donor with prostate cancer.

This clonotype was seen ten or more times. The V and J genes are TRBV9 and TRBJ2-3, with D possibly TRBD2 on 7 matching bases. Germline V gene lookup returns CDR1 SGDLS and CDR2 YYNGEE. The CDR3 has 17 residues. The V gene lost 3 bases and the J gene lost 2 bases, with 19 bases spanning the gap. CDR3 coding DNA: TGTGCCAGCAGCGCGAGGGGGGGCGGAGGGGCCACAGATACGCAGTATTTT. Protein: CASSARGGGGATDTQYF.

At least ten counts were recorded for this clonotype. The genes are TRBV7-6 and TRBJ2-7; a possible D gene is TRBD1 (5 bases). The V gene lost 2 bases and the J gene lost 6 bases, with 17 bases spanning the gap. This CDR3 contains 15 residues. In germline, CDR1 is SGHVS, CDR2 FNYEAQ. CDR3 sequence: CASSLRRVGIGEQYF. The CDR3, as DNA: TGTGCCAGCAGCTTACGCAGGGTCGGTATTGGCGAGCAGTACTTC.

Comment on this clonotype: A far larger clone is one base from this, pointing to a likely read error. V gene TRBV19 combines with J gene TRBJ2-3; D gene unclear. The DNA matches TRBJ2-5 better at its end, which makes the J call doubtful. The CDR3 is 13 residues long. Germline V gives CDR1 LNHDA, CDR2 SQIVND (reference sequence). For the CDR3, the DNA is TGTGCCAGTAGTATGAGTAGCCGGGAGACCCAGTACTTC. Translation gives CASSMSSRETQYF.

This clonotype was observed many times. This chain joins TRBV12-3 or TRBV12-4 and TRBJ2-4; the match to TRBD1 covers 8 bases. Losses at the gene ends were 4 bases for V and 4 bases for J; bases not matched to a gene: 6. The CDR3 sequence is 15 residues long. The CDR3 spells CASSWTGKNKNIQYF. The CDR3 DNA sequence: TGTGCCAGCAGTTGGACAGGGAAGAATAAAAACATTCAGTACTTC.

The CDR3 DNA sequence: TGTGCCAGCAGTTTATGGGACGGTAATAATTCACCCCTCCACTTT. It codes for CASSLWDGNNSPLHF. The chain is built from TRBV27 and TRBJ1-6; TRBD1 might be the D (5 bases). The V end was cut by 1 base, the J end by 5 bases, with 9 bases between. Germline V gene data show CDR1 as MNHEY and CDR2 as SMNVEV (reference sequence). This CDR3 comprises 15 residues.

This clonotype was seen many times. The V and J genes are TRBV5-1 and TRBJ2-7, with 10 nucleotides matching TRBD1. Trimming removed 0 bases from V and 2 bases from J; junction bases left unmatched: 5. Looked up from germline, CDR1 is SGHRS and CDR2 is YFSETQ. This CDR3 is 16 amino acids long. CDR3 nucleotide sequence: TGCGCCAGCAGCTTGGCAGCGGGGACAGGGGCCTACGAGCAGTACTTC. This sequence encodes CASSLAAGTGAYEQYF.

This clonotype was recorded at least ten times. The rearrangement links TRBV3-1 to TRBJ2-5, with D unresolved. CDR3 size: 13 residues. Germline CDR1 and CDR2: LGHDT and YNNKEL (reference sequence). The V gene lost 4 bases and the J gene lost 2 bases, with 8 bases spanning the gap. The CDR3, as DNA: TGTGCCAGCAGCCCCGACTTGCAAGAGACCCAGTACTTC. As protein: CASSPDLQETQYF.

Many counts were recorded for this clonotype. The gene calls are TRBV7-9 and TRBJ2-7; 7 bases match TRBD1. The V gene's germline CDR1 is SEHNR and CDR2 FQNEAQ (reference sequence). The J segment lost 4 bases and the V segment lost 2 bases, leaving 11 bases of the junction unmatched. This CDR3 has 16 residues. The CDR3 DNA reads as TGTGCCAGCAGCTTATTCCAACGACAGGGTCCATACGAGCAGTACTTC. It codes for CASSLFQRQGPYEQYF.

The chain is built from TRBV3-1 and TRBJ1-5, with a tentative D call TRBD1 (6 bases). The CDR3 covers 15 residues. Germline CDR1 LGHDT, CDR2 YNNKEL (reference sequence). V lost 0 bases and J 7 bases, leaving 13 bases between the germline ends. The CDR3: CASSQDATGAQPQHF. The CDR3 region has the DNA TGTGCCAGCAGCCAAGACGCGACAGGAGCCCAGCCCCAGCATTTT.

This clonotype has at least ten counts. The chain's CDR3 is CASSEQYNEQFF. The DNA of the CDR3 is TGTGCCAGCAGTGAACAATACAATGAGCAGTTCTTC. The V gene is TRBV6-1, the J gene TRBJ2-1; D is unclear. Germline V gene sequence: CDR1 MNHNS, CDR2 SASEGT. V was shortened by 2 bases and J by 4 bases, with 3 bases between the two germline ends. The CDR3 spans 12 residues.

This clonotype turned up a few times. J is TRBJ2-5 and V is TRBV3-1; D unresolved. Germline CDR1 is LGHDT and CDR2 is YNNKEL (reference sequence). V lost 6 bases to trimming and J lost 5 bases, with 16 bases between them. The CDR3 totals 14 residues. The DNA of the CDR3 is TGTGCCAGCAGACAAAAGGCGTCCGGCGAGACCCAGTACTTC. Its translation is CASRQKASGETQYF.

This clonotype showed up many times. The gene calls are TRBV13 and TRBJ2-5; 7 nucleotides line up with TRBD2. V gave up 0 bases and J gave up 4 bases; unmatched junction bases: 8. The CDR3 runs to 16 residues. Germline assignment: CDR1 PRHDT and CDR2 FYEKMQ (reference sequence). The CDR3 region has the DNA TGTGCCAGCAGCTTAGGCCTGAGCGGGGATGGAGAGACCCAGTACTTC. It encodes CASSLGLSGDGETQYF. The full variable domain, with the rest looked up from reference TRBV13 and TRBJ2-5, is AAGVIQSPRHLIKEKRETATLKCYPIPRHDTVYWYQQGPGQDPQFLISFYEKMQSDKGSIPDRFSAQQFSDYHSELNMSSLELGDSALYFCASSLGLSGDGETQYFGPGTRLLVL.

This clonotype was counted at least ten times. This chain uses TRBV11-2 with TRBJ2-3, with D perhaps TRBD2 (6 bases). Germline CDR1 is SGHAT and CDR2 is FQNNGV. V lost 6 bases and J 11 bases, leaving 27 bases between the germline ends. CDR3 length: 16 residues. DNA of the CDR3: TGTGCCAGCAGGTCTCCCGGGCGGGGTTACGCAAGTTGGCAGTATTTT. Its translation: CASRSPGRGYASWQYF. The entire variable domain, with the rest obtained from reference TRBV11-2 and TRBJ2-3, is as follows: EAGVAQSPRYKIIEKRQSVAFWCNPISGHATLYWYQQILGQGPKLLIQFQNNGVVDDSQLPKDRFSAERLKGVDSTLKIQPAKLEDSAVYLCASRSPGRGYASWQYFGPGTRLTVL.

This clonotype showed up many times. The chain links TRBV21-1 to TRBJ1-2; TRBD1, as called in the table, went unchecked against the DNA. TRBV21-1 is given as a pseudogene. The CDR3 loop spans 17 amino acids. CDR3 in DNA: TGTGCCAGCAGCAACCAGACAGGGGTAACGGGGAAGGATGGCTACACCTTC. It specifies CASSNQTGVTGKDGYTF.

In this sample, this clonotype turned up many times. The J gene is TRBJ2-2, the V gene TRBV7-9; D is ambiguous. Germline CDR1 reads SEHNR; CDR2 reads FQNEAQ (reference sequence). The CDR3 is 15 residues long. Trimming pared 0 bases from V and 1 base from J, leaving 6 bases between. CDR3 amino acids: CASSLAQQNTGELFF. The CDR3 region has the DNA TGTGCCAGCAGCTTAGCACAGCAGAACACCGGGGAGCTGTTTTTT.

Many counts were recorded for this clonotype. The V call is TRBV2, the J call TRBJ2-7; the match to TRBD2 covers 10 bases. CDR1 and CDR2 (germline): SNHLY, FYNNEI. V was clipped by 6 bases and J by 0 bases; unmatched bases: 8. This CDR3 has 16 amino acids. The DNA of the CDR3 is TGTGCCAGCAGGGCCGGGACTAGCGTTAACTCCTACGAGCAGTACTTC. Its protein product is CASRAGTSVNSYEQYF. The variable domain in full, with the rest retrieved from reference TRBV2 and TRBJ2-7, is EPEVTQTPSHQVTQMGQEVILRCVPISNHLYFYWYRQILGQKVEFLVSFYNNEISEKSEIFDDQFSVERPDGSNFTLKIRSTKLEDSAMYFCASRAGTSVNSYEQYFGPGTRLTVT.

This clonotype was recorded at least ten times. This chain joins TRBV5-1 and TRBJ2-1; the match to TRBD1 covers 10 bases. Per germline, CDR1 SGHRS and CDR2 YFSETQ. The CDR3 loop spans 16 amino acids. V dropped 3 bases and J dropped 10; count of bases not matched to a gene: 13. The CDR3 nucleotides are TGCGCCAGCAGCTCTCAAGGCGACAGGGGGCATCGGGAGCAGTTCTTC. Protein product: CASSSQGDRGHREQFF.

This clonotype has at least ten counts. The chain recombines TRBV16 with TRBJ1-5; D is possibly TRBD1 (5 bases). The CDR3 runs to 13 residues. Trimming took 6 bases from V and 3 from J, leaving 9 bases between them. Germline values: CDR1 KGHSY, CDR2 FQNENV. CDR3 in amino acids: CASRPGPNQPQHF. The CDR3 DNA is TGTGCCAGCAGACCGGGGCCCAATCAGCCCCAGCATTTT.

This clonotype was counted only a few times. The genes are TRBV12-5 and TRBJ2-3, with TRBD1 matching over 7 bases. In germline, CDR1 is LGHNT, CDR2 FRNRAP. The length of the CDR3 is 15 residues. The J segment lost 4 bases and the V segment lost 6 bases, leaving 10 bases of the junction unmatched. As DNA, the CDR3 is TGTGCTAGTGGCTTGACAGGGAGTCCCGCAGATACGCAGTATTTT. It translates to CASGLTGSPADTQYF. Full variable domain (remainder filled in from reference TRBV12-5 and TRBJ2-3): DARVTQTPRHKVTEMGQEVTMRCQPILGHNTVFWYRQTMMQGLELLAYFRNRAPLDDSGMPKDRFSAEMPDATLATLKIQPSEPRDSAVYFCASGLTGSPADTQYFGPGTRLTVL.

For this clonotype: A far larger clone is off by one base, so a read error is likely. V usage is TRBV6-8 and J usage is TRBJ1-3; D gene unclear. From germline, CDR1 is MNHGY and CDR2 SAAAGT. The length of the CDR3 is 15 residues. The CDR3 protein is CASSPRRDSGNSIYF. The CDR3 nucleotides are TGTGCCAGCAGTCCCCGGCGGGATTCTGGAAACAGCATATATTTT.

At least ten counts were recorded for this clonotype. The V gene is TRBV20-1, the J gene TRBJ1-5, with TRBD1 matching 7 bases. Losses at the gene ends were 4 bases for V and 4 bases for J; bases not matched to a gene: 7. Germline CDR1 reads DFQATT; CDR2 reads SNEGSKA (reference sequence). The CDR3 has 14 residues. The CDR3 region has the DNA TGCAGTGCTACCAGGGGGGCATTAAATCAGCCCCAGCATTTT. Translated, it gives CSATRGALNQPQHF.

This clonotype was found many times. V and J are TRBV6-6 and TRBJ2-2, with D uncertain. CDR1 MNHNY and CDR2 SVGAGI come from the germline V gene (reference sequence). The CDR3 runs 13 residues. V was cut by 2 bases and J by 3 bases, with 4 bases left in between. The DNA for the CDR3 is TGTGCCAGCAGTTACGGGGACACCGGGGAGCTGTTTTTT. This sequence encodes CASSYGDTGELFF.

In this sample, this clonotype turned up many times. J is TRBJ1-6 and V is TRBV11-2, with a weak D call TRBD1 (5 bases). The CDR3 runs to 14 residues. Trimming pared 6 bases from V and 4 bases from J, leaving 10 bases between. Germline V gene sequence: CDR1 SGHAT, CDR2 FQNNGV. CDR3 in amino acids: CASSLTAYNSPLHF. The CDR3 bases are TGTGCCAGCAGTTTGACAGCGTATAATTCACCCCTCCACTTT.

There are many counts of this clonotype. This chain connects TRBV12-3 or TRBV12-4 to TRBJ2-7, with a tentative D call TRBD1 (5 bases). This CDR3 contains 15 residues. Between the trimmed V and J ends, which lost 5 bases and 1 base, there was a span of 15 bases. The DNA of the CDR3 is TGTGCCAGCAGTCACCAATTGCAGGGATCCTACGAGCAGTACTTC. This translates into CASSHQLQGSYEQYF.

This clonotype has ten or more counts. J is TRBJ1-1 and V is TRBV19; D is unresolved. Per the germline V gene, CDR1 is LNHDA and CDR2 is SQIVND (reference sequence). Between the trimmed V and J ends, which lost 5 bases and 2 bases, there was a span of 6 bases. The CDR3 covers 12 residues. CDR3 sequence: CASSQVNTEAFF. The CDR3 nucleotides read TGTGCCAGTAGTCAGGTAAACACTGAAGCTTTCTTT.

The chain employs TRBV6-8 and TRBJ1-2; D may be TRBD1 (5 bases). The germline V gene encodes CDR1 MNHGY and CDR2 SAAAGT. The CDR3 is 11 residues long. Trimming left V 6 bases short and J 8 bases short, with 10 bases between. CDR3 residues: CASSWGRGYTF. The CDR3 DNA is TGTGCCAGCAGCTGGGGGAGGGGCTACACCTTC.

This clonotype was seen at least ten times. The junction does not match germline at one end; this may be a read error. The V and J genes are TRBV10-3 and TRBJ1-2; D gene unclear. The CDR3 runs 12 residues. CDR1 is ENHRY and CDR2 is SYGVKD in the germline V gene. CDR3 sequence: CAISVDGNAPRF. The CDR3 region has the DNA TGTGCCATCAGTGTTGACGGAAACGCACCCCGCTTC.

This clonotype was seen ten or more times. The genes are TRBV15 and TRBJ2-3; 8 bases map to TRBD2. With 5 bases clipped from V and 6 bases from J, the junction kept 7 bases outside the gene matches. The CDR3 loop spans 14 amino acids. CDR1 and CDR2 (germline): LNHNV, YYDKDF (reference sequence). The CDR3 region is CATSPRGGRDTQYF. The CDR3 DNA is TGTGCCACCAGCCCCCGGGGGGGACGGGATACGCAGTATTTT.

This clonotype was seen repeatedly, ten times or more. The chain has TRBV4-2 and TRBJ1-5, with D perhaps matching TRBD1 (6 bases). From germline, CDR1 is LGHNA and CDR2 YNFKEQ. With 0 bases removed from V and 4 bases from J, the gap between germline ends came to 13 bases. The CDR3 contains 16 residues. In DNA form, the CDR3 reads TGTGCCAGCAGCCAAGAAGGGGGAGCGGGGAATCAGCCCCAGCATTTT. Translated, it gives CASSQEGGAGNQPQHF.

This clonotype has a count of ten or more. This chain links TRBV12-3 or TRBV12-4 with TRBJ1-5; possibly TRBD1 for D (6 bases). The CDR3 covers 15 residues. Trimming cost V 4 bases and J 4 bases, with 14 bases left between them. Here the CDR3 DNA reads TGTGCCAGCAGTTCTGGACAGCCTACTAATCAGCCCCAGCATTTT. Encoded protein: CASSSGQPTNQPQHF.

There are many counts of this clonotype. V gene TRBV12-3 or TRBV12-4 combines with J gene TRBJ2-2; 10 bases agree with TRBD1. The CDR3 length is 16 residues. J lost 2 bases, V lost 4 bases, and 4 bases had no gene match. CDR3 nucleotide sequence: TGTGCCAGCAGTTGGGACAGGGGAGACAACACCGGGGAGCTGTTTTTT. It encodes CASSWDRGDNTGELFF.

Regarding this clonotype: It is likely a read error: a sequence one base away is far more abundant. CDR3 protein: CASSLTGGTRYNEQYF. In nucleotides, the CDR3 is TGTGCCAGCAGCCTCACGGGGGGAACCCGATACAATGAGCAGTACTTC. The chain uses TRBV3-1 and TRBJ2-4, with TRBD2 identical over 7 bases. Germline lookup yields CDR1 LGHDT and CDR2 YNNKEL (reference sequence). CDR3 length equals 16 residues. The junction had 19 bases not matched to a gene; V was cut back by 4 bases and J by 13 bases.